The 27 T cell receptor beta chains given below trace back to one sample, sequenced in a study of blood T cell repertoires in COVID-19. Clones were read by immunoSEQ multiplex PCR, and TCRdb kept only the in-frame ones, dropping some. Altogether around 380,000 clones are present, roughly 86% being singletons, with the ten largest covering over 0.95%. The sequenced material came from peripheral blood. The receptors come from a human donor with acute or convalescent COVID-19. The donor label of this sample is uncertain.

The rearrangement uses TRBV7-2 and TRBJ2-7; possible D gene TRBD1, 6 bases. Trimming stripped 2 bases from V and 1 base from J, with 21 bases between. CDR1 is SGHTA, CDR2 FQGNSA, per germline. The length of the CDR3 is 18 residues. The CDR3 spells CASSLRAGVYGGSYEQYF. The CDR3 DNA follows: TGTGCCAGCAGCTTACGGGCAGGGGTGTACGGCGGTTCCTACGAGCAGTACTTC.

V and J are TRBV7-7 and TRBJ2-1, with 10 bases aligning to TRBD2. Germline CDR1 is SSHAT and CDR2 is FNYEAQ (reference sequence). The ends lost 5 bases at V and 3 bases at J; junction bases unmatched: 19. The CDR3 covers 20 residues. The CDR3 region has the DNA TGTGCCAGCAGCCTAGAACCCCGGGGGGCTAGCGGGAGTAACTACAATGAGCAGTTCTTC. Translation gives CASSLEPRGASGSNYNEQFF.

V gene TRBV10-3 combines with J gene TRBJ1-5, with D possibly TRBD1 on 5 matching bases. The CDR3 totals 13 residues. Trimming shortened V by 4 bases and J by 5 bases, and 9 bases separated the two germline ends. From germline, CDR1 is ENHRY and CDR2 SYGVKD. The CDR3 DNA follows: TGTGCCATCAGTGGGGGAGGGGATCAGCCCCAGCATTTT. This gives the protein CAISGGGDQPQHF.

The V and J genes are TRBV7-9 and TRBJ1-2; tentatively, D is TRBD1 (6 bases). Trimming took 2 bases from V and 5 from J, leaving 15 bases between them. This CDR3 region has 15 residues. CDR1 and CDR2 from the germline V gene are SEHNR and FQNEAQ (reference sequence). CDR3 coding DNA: TGTGCCAGCAGCTTAACGGCCGGGAGGGGGTATGGCTACACCTTC. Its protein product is CASSLTAGRGYGYTF.

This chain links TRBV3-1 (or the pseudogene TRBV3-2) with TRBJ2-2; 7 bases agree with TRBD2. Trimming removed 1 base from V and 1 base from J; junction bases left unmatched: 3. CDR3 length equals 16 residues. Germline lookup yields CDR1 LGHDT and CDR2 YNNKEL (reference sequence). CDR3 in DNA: TGTGCCAGCAGCCAAGCTGGACTAGGGAACACCGGGGAGCTGTTTTTT. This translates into CASSQAGLGNTGELFF.

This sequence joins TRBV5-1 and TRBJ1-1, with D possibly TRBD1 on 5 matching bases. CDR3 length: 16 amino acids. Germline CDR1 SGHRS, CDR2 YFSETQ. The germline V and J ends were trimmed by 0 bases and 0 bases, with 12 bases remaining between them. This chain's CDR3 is CASSLAGSRMNTEAFF. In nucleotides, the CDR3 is TGCGCCAGCAGCTTGGCAGGGTCCCGCATGAACACTGAAGCTTTCTTT.

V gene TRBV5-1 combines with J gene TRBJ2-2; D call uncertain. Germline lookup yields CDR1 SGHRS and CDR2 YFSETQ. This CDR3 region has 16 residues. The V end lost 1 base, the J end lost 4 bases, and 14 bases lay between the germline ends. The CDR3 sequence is CASSLHSAESTGELFF. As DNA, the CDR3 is TGCGCCAGCAGCTTGCATTCTGCTGAGAGCACCGGGGAGCTGTTTTTT. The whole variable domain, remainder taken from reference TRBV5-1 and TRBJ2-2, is KAGVTQTPRYLIKTRGQQVTLSCSPISGHRSVSWYQQTPGQGLQFLFEYFSETQRNKGNFPGRFSGRQFSNSRSEMNVSTLELGDSALYLCASSLHSAESTGELFFGEGSRLTVL.

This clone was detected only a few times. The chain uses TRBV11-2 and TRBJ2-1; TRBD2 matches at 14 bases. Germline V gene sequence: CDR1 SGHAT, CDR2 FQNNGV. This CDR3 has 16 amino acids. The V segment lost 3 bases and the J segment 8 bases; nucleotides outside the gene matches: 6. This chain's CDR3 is CASSLSGTSGRYEQFF. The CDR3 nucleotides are TGTGCCAGCAGCTTGTCCGGGACTAGCGGGAGATATGAGCAGTTCTTC.

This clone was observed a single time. This CDR3 is CATTAGNTEAFF. CDR3 nucleotide sequence: TGTGCCACAACAGCAGGCAACACTGAAGCTTTCTTT. The V call is TRBV6-5, the J call TRBJ1-1; D not certain. Germline CDR1 reads MNHEY; CDR2 reads SVGAGI. The V end lost 10 bases, the J end lost 2 bases, and 11 bases lay between the germline ends. The length of the CDR3 is 12 residues.

CDR3: CASRPSQGSGSPLHF. In DNA form, the CDR3 reads TGTGCCAGCAGGCCATCACAGGGGTCGGGGTCACCCCTCCACTTT. The chain links TRBV6-6 to TRBJ1-6; TRBD1 matches 7 bases. Germline CDR1 reads MNHNY; CDR2 reads SVGAGI (reference sequence). The length of the CDR3 is 15 residues. Trimming cost V 6 bases and J 10 bases; bases outside gene matches: 12.

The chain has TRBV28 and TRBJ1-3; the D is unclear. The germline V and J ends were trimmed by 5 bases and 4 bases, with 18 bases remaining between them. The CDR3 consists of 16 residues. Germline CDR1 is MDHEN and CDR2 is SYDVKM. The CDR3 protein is CASSPPGKSSGNTIYF. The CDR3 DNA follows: TGTGCCAGCAGTCCGCCAGGCAAAAGCTCCGGAAACACCATATATTTT. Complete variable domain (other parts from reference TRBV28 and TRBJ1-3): DVKVTQSSRYLVKRTGEKVFLECVQDMDHENMFWYRQDPGLGLRLIYFSYDVKMKEKGDIPEGYSVSREKKERFSLILESASTNQTSMYLCASSPPGKSSGNTIYFGEGSWLTVV.

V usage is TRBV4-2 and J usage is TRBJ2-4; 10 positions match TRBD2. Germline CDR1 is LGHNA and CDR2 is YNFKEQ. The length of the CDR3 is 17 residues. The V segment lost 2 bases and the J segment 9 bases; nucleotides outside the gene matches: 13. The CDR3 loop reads CASSQQEQAGGPGIQYF. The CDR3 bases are TGTGCCAGCAGCCAACAAGAGCAAGCGGGAGGGCCGGGCATTCAGTACTTC.

The chain's CDR3 is CASTLLAGVNEQFF. The CDR3 DNA reads TGTGCCAGCACGCTACTAGCGGGAGTCAATGAGCAGTTCTTC. The chain employs TRBV7-2 and TRBJ2-1, with TRBD2 matching 11 bases. Germline V gene lookup returns CDR1 SGHTA and CDR2 FQGNSA. J gave up 6 bases and V 7 bases, and 5 bases lay outside the gene matches. This CDR3 comprises 14 residues.

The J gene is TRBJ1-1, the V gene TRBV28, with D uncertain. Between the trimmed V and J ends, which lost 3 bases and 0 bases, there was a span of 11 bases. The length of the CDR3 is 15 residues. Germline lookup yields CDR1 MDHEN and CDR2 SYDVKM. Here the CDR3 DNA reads TGTGCCAGCAGTTTGCCTATGCCCTTGAACACTGAAGCTTTCTTT. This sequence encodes CASSLPMPLNTEAFF. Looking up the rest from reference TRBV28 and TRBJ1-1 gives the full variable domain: DVKVTQSSRYLVKRTGEKVFLECVQDMDHENMFWYRQDPGLGLRLIYFSYDVKMKEKGDIPEGYSVSREKKERFSLILESASTNQTSMYLCASSLPMPLNTEAFFGQGTRLTVV.

Here the CDR3 reads CASSVSGGLKTDTQYF. The CDR3, as DNA: TGTGCCAGCAGCGTATCAGGCGGGTTGAAGACAGATACGCAGTATTTT. This chain uses TRBV9 with TRBJ2-3, with D possibly TRBD2 on 5 matching bases. V was trimmed by 1 base and J by 3 bases, leaving 15 bases between them. Germline V gene lookup returns CDR1 SGDLS and CDR2 YYNGEE. This CDR3 spans 16 amino acids.

The CDR3 coding sequence is TGTGCCAGCAGCTTAGGGTCCAACGGGGAGCAGTACTTC. Translation gives CASSLGSNGEQYF. The V call is TRBV11-3, the J call TRBJ2-7, with D uncertain. The CDR3 loop spans 13 amino acids. Germline CDR1 is SGHNT and CDR2 is YENEEA. Between the trimmed V and J ends, which lost 1 base and 7 bases, there was a span of 11 bases.

The DNA for the CDR3 is TGTGCCAGGGGGACAGGGAAAGAAAACACCATATATTTT. Its translation: CARGTGKENTIYF. J is TRBJ1-3 and V is TRBV6-6; 9 positions agree with TRBD1. Germline assignment: CDR1 MNHNY and CDR2 SVGAGI (reference sequence). This CDR3 is built from 13 residues. The V segment lost 9 bases and the J segment 6 bases; nucleotides outside the gene matches: 6.

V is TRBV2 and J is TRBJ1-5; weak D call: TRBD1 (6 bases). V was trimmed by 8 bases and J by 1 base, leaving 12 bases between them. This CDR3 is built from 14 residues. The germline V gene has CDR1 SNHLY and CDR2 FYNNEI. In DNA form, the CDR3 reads TGTGCCAGCTCACAGGGCTGGAGCAATCAGCCCCAGCATTTT. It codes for CASSQGWSNQPQHF.

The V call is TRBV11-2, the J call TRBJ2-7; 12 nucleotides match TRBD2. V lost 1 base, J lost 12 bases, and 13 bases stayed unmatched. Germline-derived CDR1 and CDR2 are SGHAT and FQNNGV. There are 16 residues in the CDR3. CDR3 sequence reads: CASSLGINRLAGVVYF. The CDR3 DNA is TGTGCCAGCAGCTTAGGGATTAACCGACTAGCGGGGGTAGTGTACTTC. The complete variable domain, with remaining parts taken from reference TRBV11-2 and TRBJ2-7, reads EAGVAQSPRYKIIEKRQSVAFWCNPISGHATLYWYQQILGQGPKLLIQFQNNGVVDDSQLPKDRFSAERLKGVDSTLKIQPAKLEDSAVYLCASSLGINRLAGVVYFGPGTRLTVT.

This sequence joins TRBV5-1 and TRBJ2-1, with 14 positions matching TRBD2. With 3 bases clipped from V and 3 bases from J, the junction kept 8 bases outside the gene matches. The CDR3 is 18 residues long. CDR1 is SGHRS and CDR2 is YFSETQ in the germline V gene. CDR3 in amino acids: CASSSPPGLAGGYNEQFF. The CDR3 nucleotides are TGCGCCAGCAGCTCCCCTCCCGGACTAGCGGGGGGCTACAATGAGCAGTTCTTC.

The CDR3 reads CAWSFRGTTSGEQYF. CDR3 sequence (DNA): TGTGCCTGGAGCTTTAGGGGGACAACCTCCGGCGAGCAGTACTTC. The rearrangement uses TRBV30 and TRBJ2-7; tentatively, D is TRBD1 (6 bases). Trimming shortened V by 3 bases and J by 6 bases, and 21 bases separated the two germline ends. This CDR3 is built from 15 residues. From germline, CDR1 is GTSNPN and CDR2 SVGIG (reference sequence).

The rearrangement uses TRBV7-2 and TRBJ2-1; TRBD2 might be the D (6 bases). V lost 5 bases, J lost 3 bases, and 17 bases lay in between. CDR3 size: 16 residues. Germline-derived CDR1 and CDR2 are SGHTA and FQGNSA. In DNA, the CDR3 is TGTGCCAGCAGCGATTGGGGGGAAGCTAACTACAATGAGCAGTTCTTC. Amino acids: CASSDWGEANYNEQFF.

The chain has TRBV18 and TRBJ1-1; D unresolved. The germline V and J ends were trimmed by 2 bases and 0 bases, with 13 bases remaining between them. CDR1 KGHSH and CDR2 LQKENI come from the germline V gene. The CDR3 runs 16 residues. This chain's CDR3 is CASSPDRVAMNTEAFF. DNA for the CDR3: TGTGCCAGCTCACCAGATCGGGTAGCCATGAACACTGAAGCTTTCTTT.

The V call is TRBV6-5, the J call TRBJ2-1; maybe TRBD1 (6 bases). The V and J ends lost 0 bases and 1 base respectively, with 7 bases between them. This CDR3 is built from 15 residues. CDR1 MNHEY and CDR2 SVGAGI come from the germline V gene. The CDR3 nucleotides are TGTGCCAGCAGTTACTCCGGACAGTCCTACAATGAGCAGTTCTTC. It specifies CASSYSGQSYNEQFF.

This CDR3 is CASSLRRGPDTQYF. DNA of the CDR3: TGTGCCAGCAGTTTACGGCGGGGTCCAGATACGCAGTATTTT. The chain combines TRBV28 with TRBJ2-3; D may be TRBD2 (6 bases). In germline, CDR1 is MDHEN, CDR2 SYDVKM. V dropped 2 bases and J dropped 4 bases, with 10 bases sitting between them. CDR3 length equals 14 residues.

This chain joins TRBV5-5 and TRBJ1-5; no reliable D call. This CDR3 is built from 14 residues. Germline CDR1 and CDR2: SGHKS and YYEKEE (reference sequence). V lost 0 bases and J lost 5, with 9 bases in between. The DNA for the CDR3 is TGTGCCAGCAGCTTGGCCGCAAACTATCAGCCCCAGCATTTT. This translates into CASSLAANYQPQHF.

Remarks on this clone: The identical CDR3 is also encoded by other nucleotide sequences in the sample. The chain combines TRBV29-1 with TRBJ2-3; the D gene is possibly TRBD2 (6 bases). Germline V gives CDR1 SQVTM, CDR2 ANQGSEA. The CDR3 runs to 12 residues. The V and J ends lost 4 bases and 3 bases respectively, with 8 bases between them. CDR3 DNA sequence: TGCAGCGTTGTGCGGGGTACAGATACGCAGTATTTT. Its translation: CSVVRGTDTQYF.